These T cell receptor beta chains were read from a single sample in a study of cytomegalovirus exposure and HLA in healthy donors. TCRdb keeps only in-frame clones here, not all; method: immunoSEQ multiplex PCR. The table lists fewer than 250,000 clones, around 75% of them singletons. Sequenced sample: PBMCs. These receptors were collected from a woman in her 30s in good health and CMV-seropositive. CDR3s include the opening cysteine and the closing phenylalanine or tryptophan. The order of the fields is V gene, clone size, J gene, D gene, CDR3 protein, CDR3 DNA. D genes are given only for firm matches. Only part of the rows carry a size: once, few, many, or a class if the clone is expanded.

TRBV4-2	.	TRBJ1-1	.	CASSQDLTEAFF	TGTGCCAGCAGCCAAGATCTGACTGAAGCTTTCTTT
TRBV9	.	TRBJ1-5	.	CASSPQGLTDQPQHF	TGTGCCAGCAGCCCTCAGGGGCTCACCGATCAGCCCCAGCATTTT
TRBV4-1	few	TRBJ2-3	.	CASSQGGNTQYF	TGCGCCAGCAGCCAAGGCGGGAATACGCAGTATTTT
TRBV4-1	.	TRBJ2-5	TRBD1	CASSLGQGETQYF	TGCGCCAGCAGCCTAGGACAGGGGGAGACCCAGTACTTC
TRBV6-5	.	TRBJ2-2	TRBD2	CASSYGGGTGELFF	TGTGCCAGCAGTTACGGGGGGGGAACCGGGGAGCTGTTTTTT
TRBV6-6	.	TRBJ2-1	TRBD1	CASSLGTGAYNEQFF	TGTGCCAGCAGTTTAGGGACAGGCGCCTACAATGAGCAGTTCTTC
TRBV7-7	.	TRBJ2-3	TRBD2	CASSLGAGGRMGTDTQYF	TGTGCCAGCAGCTTAGGAGCGGGAGGGCGAATGGGCACAGATACGCAGTATTTT
TRBV19	few	TRBJ2-2	TRBD1	CASSILGVTGGGTGELFF	TGTGCCAGTAGTATCTTGGGGGTTACAGGGGGTGGCACCGGGGAGCTGTTTTTT
TRBV7-2	.	TRBJ2-3	.	CASSLRPSTDTQYF	TGTGCCAGCAGCTTGCGGCCCAGCACAGATACGCAGTATTTT
TRBV28	.	TRBJ1-5	TRBD1	CASSPQGSNQPQHF	TGTGCCAGCAGTCCACAGGGGAGCAATCAGCCCCAGCATTTT
TRBV5-1	.	TRBJ2-7	TRBD1	CASSEGAGREQYF	TGCGCCAGCAGCGAGGGGGCAGGGCGCGAGCAGTACTTC
TRBV5-4	.	TRBJ2-7	TRBD1	CASSWPGQVLYEQYF	TGTGCCAGCAGCTGGCCGGGACAGGTACTTTACGAGCAGTACTTC
TRBV21-1	.	TRBJ2-4	.	CASSKGAREDKNIQYF	TGTGCCAGCAGCAAAGGAGCCAGGGAGGACAAAAACATTCAGTACTTC
TRBV5-4	once	TRBJ1-1	TRBD1	CASSLGTGRTEAFF	TGTGCCAGCAGCTTGGGGACAGGAAGGACTGAAGCTTTCTTT
TRBV6-4	.	TRBJ2-2	.	CATGGLSNTGELFF	TGTGCCACCGGGGGACTTTCGAACACCGGGGAGCTGTTTTTT
TRBV9	few	TRBJ2-1	.	CASSLRPGGALYNEQFF	TGTGCCAGCAGCCTCAGACCTGGGGGGGCTCTCTACAATGAGCAGTTCTTC
TRBV6-6	.	TRBJ2-7	.	CASGVYEQYF	TGTGCCAGCGGAGTATACGAGCAGTACTTC
TRBV9	.	TRBJ2-7	TRBD1	CASSTRTGGAEQYF	TGTGCCAGCAGCACGCGGACAGGGGGCGCCGAGCAGTACTTC
TRBV7-9	.	TRBJ1-3	.	CASSLEQGRNTIYF	TGTGCCAGCAGCTTAGAACAGGGACGAAACACCATATATTTT
TRBV5-4	.	TRBJ1-2	.	CASRREKANYGYTF	TGTGCCAGCAGGAGGGAAAAAGCTAACTATGGCTACACCTTC
TRBV7-9	.	TRBJ2-6	TRBD1	CASSLDRGLANVLTF	TGTGCCAGCAGCTTGGACAGGGGCCTCGCCAACGTCCTGACTTTC
TRBV4-1	few	TRBJ2-5	TRBD1	CASSQEGDRGETQYF	TGCGCCAGCAGCCAAGAAGGTGACAGGGGGGAGACCCAGTACTTC
TRBV11-2	.	TRBJ1-1	TRBD1	CASSSQGTGGTEAFF	TGTGCCAGCAGCTCCCAGGGGACAGGGGGCACTGAAGCTTTCTTT
TRBV5-1	.	TRBJ2-3	.	CASSLDAGLSTDTQYF	TGCGCCAGCAGCTTGGATGCTGGACTTAGCACAGATACGCAGTATTTT
TRBV6-4	.	TRBJ2-1	.	CASSEWGSYNEQFF	TGTGCCAGCAGTGAATGGGGCTCATACAATGAGCAGTTCTTC
TRBV5-1	few	TRBJ2-3	.	CASSLALRDTQYF	TGCGCCAGCAGCTTGGCCCTCAGGGATACGCAGTATTTT
TRBV6-1	.	TRBJ1-2	.	CASSERGRGYGYTF	TGTGCCAGCAGTGAACGCGGAAGAGGCTATGGCTACACCTTC
TRBV28	.	TRBJ2-2	TRBD2	CASSFRGAGELFF	TGTGCCAGCAGTTTCCGGGGGGCCGGGGAGCTGTTTTTT
TRBV28	.	TRBJ1-2	TRBD1	CASSLILRTGLREGYTF	TGTGCCAGCAGTTTGATTCTAAGGACAGGCCTCCGGGAGGGCTACACCTTC
TRBV19	.	TRBJ2-5	TRBD2	CASSAGLAGQETQYF	TGTGCCAGTAGCGCGGGACTAGCGGGGCAAGAGACCCAGTACTTC
TRBV25-1	.	TRBJ2-3	.	CASVSAGPKDTQYF	TGTGCCAGCGTTTCCGCGGGACCCAAAGATACGCAGTATTTT
TRBV7-9	.	TRBJ2-7	TRBD1	CASSFRDRPPYEQYF	TGTGCCAGCAGCTTCCGGGACAGGCCTCCCTACGAGCAGTACTTC
TRBV28	.	TRBJ2-3	TRBD2	CASWNERDRVTSTDTQYF	TGTGCCAGCTGGAACGAGCGGGATCGCGTAACTAGCACAGATACGCAGTATTTT
TRBV11-2	.	TRBJ1-2	.	CASSLPSLDNYGYTF	TGTGCCAGCAGCTTACCATCACTCGATAACTATGGCTACACCTTC
TRBV7-9	.	TRBJ2-7	TRBD1	CASSLTGVYEQYF	TGTGCCAGCAGCTTAACAGGGGTCTACGAGCAGTACTTC
TRBV9	.	TRBJ2-7	TRBD2	CASSSTLAGGLHEQYF	TGTGCCAGCAGCTCGACCCTAGCGGGAGGGCTCCACGAGCAGTACTTC
TRBV29-1	.	TRBJ2-5	.	CSVEGRGGTQYF	TGCAGCGTTGAGGGAAGGGGAGGGACCCAGTACTTC
TRBV11-3	.	TRBJ2-3	TRBD2	CASSPGTSGREDTQYF	TGTGCCAGCAGCCCTGGGACTAGCGGGAGGGAAGATACGCAGTATTTT
TRBV27	.	TRBJ2-7	TRBD2	CASSLSGASGLYEQYF	TGTGCCAGCAGTTTATCGGGAGCTAGCGGTCTATACGAGCAGTACTTC